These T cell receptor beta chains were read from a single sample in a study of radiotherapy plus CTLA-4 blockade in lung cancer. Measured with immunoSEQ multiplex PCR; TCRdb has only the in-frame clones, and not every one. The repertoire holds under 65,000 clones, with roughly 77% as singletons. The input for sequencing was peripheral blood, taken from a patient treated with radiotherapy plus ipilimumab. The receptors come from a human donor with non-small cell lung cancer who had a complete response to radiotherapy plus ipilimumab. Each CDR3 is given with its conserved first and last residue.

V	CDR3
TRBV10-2	CASSLADNTGELFF
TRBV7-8	CASSALTDSSNQPQHF
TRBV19	CASRPGGSLGYTF
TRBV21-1	CASSADITLPQHF
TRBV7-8	CASTGTSGRSIEQFF
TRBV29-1	CSGRKRQEQETQYF
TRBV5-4	CASSPETGAHTIYF
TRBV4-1	CASSQVLAGNTEAFF
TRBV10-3	CAISGTSGYYEQYF
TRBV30	CACEPRLAGETQYF
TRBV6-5	CASSFHSGDGYTF
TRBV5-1	CASSSGQSSYNEQFF
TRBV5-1	CASSFESSRWPPTF
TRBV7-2	CASSLGRAGVAYGYTF
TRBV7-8	CASSTRDRNQPQHF
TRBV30	CAWSHPPTGVGNTIYF
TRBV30	CAWSYARGNQPQHF
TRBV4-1	CASSHQGQMNTEAFF
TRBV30	CAWGRKGQAYNEQFF
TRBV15	CATSRPGQPNYGYTF
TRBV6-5	CASSYLSDYGYTF
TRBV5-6	CASSLTTGINQPQHF
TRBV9	CASSSFTGIGTDTQYF
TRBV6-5	CASTPPGGRNTEAFF
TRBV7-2	CASSITGTGANEQFF
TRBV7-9	CASTLGGLNTEAFF
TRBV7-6	CASSLAARREGWNEQFF
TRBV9	CASSEGQGSYGYTF
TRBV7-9	CASSFDMELFF
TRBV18	CASSPSARYYTEAFF
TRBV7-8	CASRPTGGTGYGYTF
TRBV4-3	CASSQDPGRAGANVLTF
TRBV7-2	CASSPGGLAYGYTF
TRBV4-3	CASSQGQSGSYNEQFF
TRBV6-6	CASIHDRSDLNSPLHF
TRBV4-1	CASSQDRSAGGNEQFF
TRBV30	CAWSVRRGLTGELFF
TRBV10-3	CAISRTDYNSPLHF
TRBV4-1	CASSQRTGATYEQYF
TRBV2	CASSGMPESHTDQPQHF
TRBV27	CASSTGGGGQPQHF
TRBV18	CASSSQPPDGANYGYTF
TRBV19	CASSLTTGSSGNTIYF
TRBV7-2	CASSQNTEAFF
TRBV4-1	CASSLRDRGPYEQYF
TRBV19	CASSPQRQATENTDTQYF
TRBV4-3	CASSILAGEGFFYEQYF
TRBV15	CATSRDLSGHQTHGYTF
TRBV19	CASRTDRINTEAFF
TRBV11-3	CASSLTEGTEAFF
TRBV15	CATSRAPRRGAGEQFF
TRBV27	CASSFFRGIMYNEQFF
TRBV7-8	CASSLATDYGYTF
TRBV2	CASKGGLGRGSPLHF
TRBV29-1	CSGDWTGRRGEQFF